The clone carrying this T cell receptor beta chain was detected a few times. What it binds is unknown. The sample belongs to a study of T cells after yellow fever vaccination. On the study more broadly: When fractions had low cell numbers, they were prepared with SMART-Seq v4 Ultra Low Input.

Regarding the study as a whole: Researchers noted that a small share of clonotypes showed up in both CD4 and CD8 compartments.

For TCR, cDNA came from 5'RACE template switching, which added a universal primer site and UMIs. TCRdb reanalysed the 5' RACE reads using MiXCR and keeps one entry per CDR3 protein. Of some 120,000 distinct CDR3 sequences detected, 7.5% to 10% appear once; the ten largest clones hold almost 40%. Trimming removed 4 bases at V and 11 bases at J, with 11 bases between. Germline V gene data show CDR1 as MDHEN and CDR2 as SYDVKM. The length of the CDR3 is 11 residues. The sequenced sample was CD8+ T cells sorted from PBMCs, obtained on the day of the yellow fever booster vaccination. The V call is TRBV28, the J call TRBJ2-5; either TRBD1 or TRBD2 may supply D (5 bases each). The receptor comes from a man in his late teens or twenties who received the YFV17D yellow fever vaccine. The CDR3 protein is CASSWRGVQYF. CDR3 DNA: TGTGCCAGCAGTTGGCGAGGGGTACAGTACTTC.